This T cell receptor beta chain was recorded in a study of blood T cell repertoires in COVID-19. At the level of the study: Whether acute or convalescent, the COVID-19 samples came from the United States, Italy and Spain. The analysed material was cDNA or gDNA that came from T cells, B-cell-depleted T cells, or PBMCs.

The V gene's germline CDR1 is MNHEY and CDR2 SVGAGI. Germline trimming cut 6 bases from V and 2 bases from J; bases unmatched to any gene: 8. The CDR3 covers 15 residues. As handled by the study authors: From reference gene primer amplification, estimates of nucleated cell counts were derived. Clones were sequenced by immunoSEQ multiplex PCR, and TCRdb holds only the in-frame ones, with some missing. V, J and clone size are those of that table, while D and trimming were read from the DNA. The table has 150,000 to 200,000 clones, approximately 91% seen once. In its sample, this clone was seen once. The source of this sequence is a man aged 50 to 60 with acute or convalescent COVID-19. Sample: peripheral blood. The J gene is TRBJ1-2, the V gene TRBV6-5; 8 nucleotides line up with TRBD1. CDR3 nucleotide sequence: TGTGCCAGCAGAACTGGACAGGGAGGGAACTATGGCTACACCTTC. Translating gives CASRTGQGGNYGYTF.